Following are 29 T cell receptor beta chains from one sample sequenced in a study of metastatic and nonmetastatic thyroid tumors. Using MiXCR, TCRdb reanalyzed the PCR reads. The table lists fewer than 40,000 clones, around 47% of them singletons. Thyroid surgery took place with no prior treatment in any patient. The source material was tumor tissue. These receptors were obtained from a male donor with papillary thyroid cancer or a benign thyroid nodule (not recorded which). Some clones in this sample may be carry-over from other donors' samples.

V and J are TRBV20-1 and TRBJ2-3; 9 bases map to TRBD2. This CDR3 is built from 16 residues. The V gene's germline CDR1 is DFQATT and CDR2 SNEGSKA (reference sequence). V trimming: 3 bases; J trimming: 0 bases; junction bases outside the gene matches: 7. CDR3 sequence (DNA): TGCAGTGCTAGGCTAATAGCGGGAGCGAGCACAGATACGCAGTATTTT. Encoded protein: CSARLIAGASTDTQYF.

This clone showed up just a few times. This chain connects TRBV2 to TRBJ1-5; D not resolved. Germline V gives CDR1 SNHLY, CDR2 FYNNEI. V lost 7 bases, J lost 8 bases, and 12 bases lay in between. This CDR3 region has 12 residues. The CDR3 nucleotides are TGTGCCAGCAACCGGCCGGACGAGCCCCAGCATTTT. Translating it yields CASNRPDEPQHF. The whole variable domain, remainder taken from reference TRBV2 and TRBJ1-5, is EPEVTQTPSHQVTQMGQEVILRCVPISNHLYFYWYRQILGQKVEFLVSFYNNEISEKSEIFDDQFSVERPDGSNFTLKIRSTKLEDSAMYFCASNRPDEPQHFGDGTRLSIL.

The genes are TRBV5-1 and TRBJ2-2, with D possibly matching TRBD1 (6 bases). The CDR3 has 15 amino acids. Germline V lookup: CDR1 SGHRS, CDR2 YFSETQ. The germline V and J ends were trimmed by 0 bases and 6 bases, with 12 bases remaining between them. Here the CDR3 reads CASSLGQGSAGELFF. The CDR3 nucleotides read TGCGCCAGCAGCTTGGGGCAGGGGAGTGCCGGGGAGCTGTTTTTT. The complete variable domain, with remaining parts taken from reference TRBV5-1 and TRBJ2-2, reads KAGVTQTPRYLIKTRGQQVTLSCSPISGHRSVSWYQQTPGQGLQFLFEYFSETQRNKGNFPGRFSGRQFSNSRSEMNVSTLELGDSALYLCASSLGQGSAGELFFGEGSRLTVL.

The genes are TRBV4-2 and TRBJ1-3; D is unresolved. CDR3 length: 17 amino acids. The V end was cut by 5 bases, the J end by 0 bases, with 17 bases between. Germline V lookup: CDR1 LGHNA, CDR2 YNFKEQ. The CDR3 sequence: CASSSNPSLGSGNTIYF. CDR3 coding DNA: TGTGCCAGCAGCTCAAATCCCTCACTGGGCTCTGGAAACACCATATATTTT.

By share of the sample, this clone is large. The chain carries TRBV19 and TRBJ2-1; tentative D call: TRBD1 (5 bases). The V gene lost 8 bases and the J gene lost 0 bases, with 14 bases spanning the gap. Germline lookup yields CDR1 LNHDA and CDR2 SQIVND (reference sequence). The CDR3 contains 15 residues. The CDR3 coding sequence is TGTGCCAGTGAGCCAGGGATTAGCTCCTACAATGAGCAGTTCTTC. Translation gives CASEPGISSYNEQFF.

In its sample, this clone was seen once. The CDR3 reads CASSFSLGGTEAFF. Written as DNA, the CDR3 is TGTGCCAGCAGTTTCTCCCTGGGGGGAACTGAAGCTTTCTTT. The chain uses TRBV12-3 or TRBV12-4 and TRBJ1-1; tentative D call: TRBD1 (5 bases). The CDR3 has 14 amino acids. Trimming took 3 bases from V and 5 from J, leaving 13 bases between them.

The genes are TRBV19 and TRBJ2-1; D is unclear. Per the germline V gene, CDR1 is LNHDA and CDR2 is SQIVND (reference sequence). This CDR3 region has 16 residues. The V end lost 5 bases, the J end lost 6 bases, and 20 bases lay between the germline ends. The CDR3 reads CASSARYSGRPNEQFF. CDR3 DNA sequence: TGTGCCAGTAGTGCCCGATACTCCGGGCGCCCCAATGAGCAGTTCTTC.

The chain has TRBV30 and TRBJ1-2; D call uncertain. The CDR3 covers 11 residues. Trimming removed 2 bases at V and 8 bases at J, with 9 bases between. Germline assignment: CDR1 GTSNPN and CDR2 SVGIG (reference sequence). The CDR3 region has the DNA TGTGCCTGGAGTTCTTTATTGGGCTACACCTTC. Protein: CAWSSLLGYTF. Together with reference TRBV30 and TRBJ1-2, the CDR3 gives the full variable domain: SQTIHQWPATLVQPVGSPLSLECTVEGTSNPNLYWYRQAAGRGLQLLFYSVGIGQISSEVPQNLSASRPQDRQFILSSKKLLLSDSGFYLCAWSSLLGYTFGSGTRLTVV.

The V call is TRBV20-1, the J call TRBJ2-1, with D hard to call. Germline-derived CDR1 and CDR2 are DFQATT and SNEGSKA (reference sequence). The CDR3 runs 14 residues. The germline V and J ends were trimmed by 6 bases and 12 bases, with 24 bases remaining between them. CDR3 nucleotide sequence: TGCAGTGCAACTCCAAGTGGACCCTCCCCTTCGCAGTTCTTC. As protein: CSATPSGPSPSQFF.

The rearrangement joins TRBV10-3 to TRBJ1-2; 7 nucleotides align to TRBD1. The germline gives CDR1 ENHRY, CDR2 SYGVKD. The CDR3 runs to 16 residues. Trimming took 2 bases from V and 2 from J; bases not matched to a gene: 8. CDR3 DNA: TGTGCCATCAGTGAGAAGGGCCCGGGACAGAACTATGGCTACACCTTC. Its protein product is CAISEKGPGQNYGYTF.

This clone was counted between two and nine times. This chain uses TRBV2 with TRBJ2-2, with TRBD2 identical over 9 bases. With 4 bases clipped from V and 1 base from J, the junction kept 7 bases outside the gene matches. Germline lookup yields CDR1 SNHLY and CDR2 FYNNEI. This CDR3 has 17 residues. The CDR3, as DNA: TGTGCCAGCAGTGTGGAACTAGCGGGCCTGAACACCGGGGAGCTGTTTTTT. It is translated as CASSVELAGLNTGELFF.

The V call is TRBV5-6, the J call TRBJ2-5, with D perhaps given as TRBD1 or TRBD2 (6 bases each). Germline-derived CDR1 and CDR2 are SGHDT and YYEEEE. The length of the CDR3 is 15 residues. Trimming pared 3 bases from V and 0 bases from J, leaving 12 bases between. CDR3 DNA: TGTGCCAGCAGCTCTATAGGGGGGAACCAAGAGACCCAGTACTTC. Translated: CASSSIGGNQETQYF.

The V call is TRBV4-1, the J call TRBJ2-5; D remains unclear. Germline CDR1 reads MGHRA; CDR2 reads YSYEKL. Trimming took 0 bases from V and 3 from J, leaving 14 bases between them. This CDR3 is built from 16 residues. CDR3: CASSQETSSYKETQYF. The CDR3 DNA is TGCGCCAGCAGCCAAGAGACTTCCTCCTACAAAGAGACCCAGTACTTC.

The chain couples TRBV11-2 to TRBJ2-7; D not certain. V lost 0 bases, J lost 1 base, and 7 bases lay in between. Germline V gives CDR1 SGHAT, CDR2 FQNNGV. The CDR3 has 14 amino acids. The CDR3: CASSLDHASYEQYF. CDR3 bases: TGTGCCAGCAGCTTAGATCACGCGTCCTACGAGCAGTACTTC.

The genes are TRBV12-3 or TRBV12-4 and TRBJ1-2; no definite D call. The V gene lost 0 bases and the J gene lost 4 bases, with 9 bases spanning the gap. The CDR3 has 14 residues. CDR3 amino acids: CASSLARRVYGYTF. CDR3 sequence (DNA): TGTGCCAGCAGTTTAGCGAGGAGGGTCTATGGCTACACCTTC.

This clone was counted a few times. The chain joins TRBV7-8 to TRBJ2-7; no reliable D call. CDR1 and CDR2 (germline): SGHVS, FQNEAQ. The ends were cut back, 2 bases at V and 0 bases at J, with 2 bases in the middle. This CDR3 is 12 amino acids long. The CDR3 loop is CASSLSSYEQYF. The CDR3 bases are TGTGCCAGCAGCTTAAGCTCCTACGAGCAGTACTTC.

This clone was seen a handful of times. V and J are TRBV19 and TRBJ1-5; tentative D call: TRBD1 (6 bases). This CDR3 has 15 residues. Trimming pared 3 bases from V and 5 bases from J, leaving 14 bases between. The germline V gene encodes CDR1 LNHDA and CDR2 SQIVND (reference sequence). DNA for the CDR3: TGTGCCAGTAGTATCCACACAGGGTACGATCAGCCCCAGCATTTT. Protein: CASSIHTGYDQPQHF.

The chain has TRBV6-2 or TRBV6-3 and TRBJ2-7, with 7 bases matching TRBD1. CDR3 length equals 15 residues. V was pared by 6 bases and J by 3 bases, with 11 bases of the junction left unmatched. The germline CDR1 and CDR2 sequences are MNHEY and SVGEGT. The DNA for the CDR3 is TGTGCCAGCAGGCCCGGACAGGCCAGGGGCTACGAGCAGTACTTC. It translates to CASRPGQARGYEQYF.

CDR3 DNA sequence: TGTGCCAGCAGTTTTCCGAGTGCGTTGAATAATTCACCCCTCCACTTT. Encoded protein: CASSFPSALNNSPLHF. The chain combines TRBV28 with TRBJ1-6, with D hard to call. V lost 3 bases and J 5 bases, leaving 14 bases between the germline ends. The CDR3 is 16 residues long. Looked up from germline, CDR1 is MDHEN and CDR2 is SYDVKM.

This clone was detected only a few times. The chain links TRBV19 to TRBJ1-2; D is undetermined. Between the trimmed V and J ends, which lost 4 bases and 6 bases, there was a span of 18 bases. Per the germline V gene, CDR1 is LNHDA and CDR2 is SQIVND (reference sequence). The CDR3 contains 15 residues. CDR3: CASSRSLFQKDGYTF. CDR3 nucleotides: TGTGCCAGTAGTAGATCTCTATTTCAAAAAGATGGCTACACCTTC.

This clone came up a few times. The genes are TRBV6-2 or TRBV6-3 and TRBJ1-6; no firm D call. Trimming shortened V by 2 bases and J by 11 bases, and 7 bases separated the two germline ends. From germline, CDR1 is MNHEY and CDR2 SVGEGT. The CDR3 extends over 12 amino acids. This CDR3 reads CASSYTGTPLHF. The CDR3, as DNA: TGTGCCAGCAGTTACACTGGAACACCCCTCCACTTT.

This clone occurred a few times. The genes are TRBV20-1 and TRBJ2-1; 7 nucleotides match TRBD2. V shed 0 bases, J shed 4 bases, and the junction held 9 bases outside the gene matches. The CDR3 loop spans 16 amino acids. The germline gives CDR1 DFQATT, CDR2 SNEGSKA (reference sequence). The CDR3: CSARDLFRGRYNEQFF. Here the CDR3 DNA reads TGCAGTGCTAGAGATTTGTTTCGCGGGAGATACAATGAGCAGTTCTTC.

The chain is built from TRBV20-1 and TRBJ2-1, with D perhaps being TRBD1 or TRBD2 (5 bases each). This CDR3 is 15 amino acids long. Trimming cost V 2 bases and J 9 bases, with 20 bases left between them. CDR1 is DFQATT and CDR2 is SNEGSKA in the germline V gene (reference sequence). The CDR3 here is CSARSRGYSSSEQFF. CDR3 DNA: TGCAGTGCTAGATCGAGGGGCTACAGTAGCAGTGAGCAGTTCTTC.

The J gene is TRBJ1-1, the V gene TRBV11-2; no clear D. Per germline, CDR1 SGHAT and CDR2 FQNNGV. The CDR3 extends over 12 amino acids. V was cut by 5 bases and J by 7 bases, with 11 bases left in between. CDR3: CASSRTTVEAFF. CDR3 DNA: TGTGCCAGCAGCCGGACCACGGTTGAAGCTTTCTTT.

The chain employs TRBV27 and TRBJ2-7; perhaps TRBD2 as D (5 bases). The CDR3 length is 14 residues. V gave up 3 bases and J gave up 0 bases, with 9 bases separating them. Germline values: CDR1 MNHEY, CDR2 SMNVEV (reference sequence). CDR3 nucleotides: TGTGCCAGCAGTTTTTTCCGGGGCTCCTACGAGCAGTACTTC. It is translated as CASSFFRGSYEQYF.

The chain has TRBV19 and TRBJ1-1, with D tentatively TRBD1 (5 bases). Germline V lookup: CDR1 LNHDA, CDR2 SQIVND (reference sequence). With 5 bases removed from V and 5 bases from J, the gap between germline ends came to 12 bases. This CDR3 is 13 amino acids long. The CDR3 is CASSLGEGTEAFF. In DNA form, the CDR3 reads TGTGCCAGTAGTTTGGGGGAAGGAACTGAAGCTTTCTTT.

The chain uses TRBV4-1 and TRBJ2-1; TRBD2 agrees at 13 bases. The germline CDR1 and CDR2 sequences are MGHRA and YSYEKL. V was pared by 0 bases and J by 9 bases, with 11 bases of the junction left unmatched. The CDR3 spans 18 residues. This CDR3 is CASSQELSGLAGELEQFF. Written as DNA, the CDR3 is TGCGCCAGCAGCCAAGAGCTTTCAGGACTAGCGGGAGAGCTTGAGCAGTTCTTC.

The rearrangement links TRBV20-1 to TRBJ1-2; no clear D gene. Trimming removed 0 bases at V and 8 bases at J, with 13 bases between. CDR1 DFQATT and CDR2 SNEGSKA come from the germline V gene (reference sequence). The CDR3 extends over 13 amino acids. CDR3 loop: CSARDGAGYGYTF. In DNA form, the CDR3 reads TGCAGTGCTAGAGATGGCGCAGGATACGGCTACACCTTC.

This clone showed up just once. The genes are TRBV30 and TRBJ1-6; 7 nucleotides match TRBD1. The CDR3 runs 14 residues. From germline, CDR1 is GTSNPN and CDR2 SVGIG (reference sequence). V shed 2 bases, J shed 5 bases, and the junction held 3 bases outside the gene matches. CDR3 DNA: TGTGCCTGGAGTAGTCAGGGGGATAATTCACCCCTCCACTTT. This sequence encodes CAWSSQGDNSPLHF.